A single sample is the source of the 14 T cell receptor beta chains below, sequenced in a study of blood T cell repertoires in COVID-19. Assay used: immunoSEQ multiplex PCR; TCRdb lists only in-frame clones, some missing. The repertoire has approximately 150,000 clones, approximately 93% of them found once; the top ten carry less than 2%. Sequenced input: peripheral blood. Receptors originate from a woman between 55 and 75 years old with COVID-19, enrolled during active disease.

The sample holds one count of this clone. The V gene is TRBV5-1, the J gene TRBJ2-5; no clear D. The CDR3 has 15 residues. Germline V gene sequence: CDR1 SGHRS, CDR2 YFSETQ. The V end lost 1 base, the J end lost 5 bases, and 15 bases lay between the germline ends. The CDR3 loop reads CASSLRRPVTETQYF. CDR3 nucleotide sequence: TGCGCCAGCAGCTTGAGGCGGCCCGTCACGGAGACCCAGTACTTC. The full variable domain, rest sourced from reference TRBV5-1 and TRBJ2-5, is KAGVTQTPRYLIKTRGQQVTLSCSPISGHRSVSWYQQTPGQGLQFLFEYFSETQRNKGNFPGRFSGRQFSNSRSEMNVSTLELGDSALYLCASSLRRPVTETQYFGPGTRLLVL.

The chain joins TRBV20-1 to TRBJ2-3; TRBD2 agrees at 10 bases. The germline V gene has CDR1 DFQATT and CDR2 SNEGSKA (reference sequence). Unmatched junction bases numbered 8, after V lost 3 bases and J lost 5 bases. The CDR3 runs 15 residues. The CDR3 bases are TGCAGTGCTAGTTCGCTAGCGGGGGTGAAAGATACGCAGTATTTT. This encodes CSASSLAGVKDTQYF.

V usage is TRBV15 and J usage is TRBJ2-1, with TRBD1 identical over 7 bases. Germline CDR1 LNHNV, CDR2 YYDKDF (reference sequence). V dropped 3 bases and J dropped 7; count of bases not matched to a gene: 9. CDR3 length: 15 residues. The CDR3 sequence is CATSSTRQGGNEQFF. DNA for the CDR3: TGTGCCACCAGCAGTACACGACAGGGCGGGAATGAGCAGTTCTTC.

The chain uses TRBV5-1 and TRBJ2-7, with 10 bases identical to TRBD1. This CDR3 contains 17 residues. Germline CDR1 and CDR2: SGHRS and YFSETQ. J gave up 0 bases and V 3 bases, and 9 bases lay outside the gene matches. The CDR3 DNA sequence: TGCGCCAGCAGCTCGTTCCGGGACAGGGGATTCTCCTACGAGCAGTACTTC. Translating it yields CASSSFRDRGFSYEQYF.

The gene calls are TRBV27 and TRBJ1-1; D is uncertain. This CDR3 region has 14 residues. The V end was cut by 8 bases, the J end by 1 base, with 14 bases between. Germline V gene data show CDR1 as MNHEY and CDR2 as SMNVEV (reference sequence). As DNA, the CDR3 is TGTGCCAGCCGATATTCGGTTGGGAACACTGAAGCTTTCTTT. Translation: CASRYSVGNTEAFF.

The chain is built from TRBV10-1 and TRBJ1-6; tentatively, D is TRBD1 (5 bases). This CDR3 has 18 amino acids. Germline assignment: CDR1 WNHNN and CDR2 SYGVQD (reference sequence). V was shortened by 2 bases and J by 8 bases, with 22 bases between the two germline ends. CDR3 sequence: CASSEKFGRDERYSPLHF. The CDR3 DNA is TGCGCCAGCAGTGAGAAGTTTGGCAGGGATGAGAGGTATTCACCCCTCCACTTT.

This chain links TRBV27 with TRBJ2-3; D may be TRBD1 (6 bases). This CDR3 contains 15 residues. Trimming took off 2 bases at V and 3 bases at J, with 12 bases between the two ends. Germline V CDR1 and CDR2: MNHEY, SMNVEV (reference sequence). The CDR3 bases are TGTGCCAGCAGTTTAACCAGGGGTAGGACAGATACGCAGTATTTT. Translating it yields CASSLTRGRTDTQYF.

The chain couples TRBV5-4 to TRBJ1-2; 9 nucleotides match TRBD1. Germline assignment: CDR1 SGHNT and CDR2 YYREEE (reference sequence). The CDR3 runs to 15 residues. Germline trimming cut 0 bases from V and 4 bases from J; bases unmatched to any gene: 4. The CDR3 loop is CASSLAGTGTYGYTF. In DNA form, the CDR3 reads TGTGCCAGCAGCTTGGCCGGGACAGGGACCTATGGCTACACCTTC.

This sequence joins TRBV6-4 and TRBJ2-1, with TRBD2 matching over 12 bases. Trimming removed 6 bases from V and 7 bases from J; junction bases left unmatched: 13. This CDR3 contains 17 residues. Looked up from germline, CDR1 is MRHNA and CDR2 is SNTAGT. The CDR3 loop reads CASSLLAGGLGLNEQFF. In nucleotides, the CDR3 is TGTGCCAGCAGCCTACTAGCGGGGGGTCTCGGCCTGAATGAGCAGTTCTTC.

J is TRBJ1-6 and V is TRBV27, with D unclear. Trimming stripped 6 bases from V and 0 bases from J, with 9 bases between. The germline gives CDR1 MNHEY, CDR2 SMNVEV (reference sequence). This CDR3 is built from 15 residues. The CDR3 nucleotides read TGTGCCAGCAGGGGCAGCAGCTCCTATAATTCACCCCTCCACTTT. Translation: CASRGSSSYNSPLHF.

The J gene is TRBJ2-2, the V gene TRBV19, with a tentative D call TRBD1 (5 bases). The germline CDR1 and CDR2 sequences are LNHDA and SQIVND (reference sequence). This CDR3 region has 15 residues. V lost 6 bases and J lost 4, with 15 bases in between. The CDR3 loop is CASRSEGAITGELFF. The CDR3 region has the DNA TGTGCCAGTAGGTCGGAAGGGGCAATCACCGGGGAGCTGTTTTTT.

This clone was detected once. This chain connects TRBV6-2 or TRBV6-3 to TRBJ1-5; unclear D gene. The CDR3 has 15 amino acids. V lost 4 bases, J lost 7 bases, and 17 bases lay in between. The germline V gene has CDR1 MNHEY and CDR2 SVGEGT. Here the CDR3 DNA reads TGTGCCAGCAGTTGGACGAACTTTGAGGGACAGCCCCAGCATTTT. Amino acids: CASSWTNFEGQPQHF.

CDR3 residues: CASSPPGSGGNTEAFF. The CDR3 DNA reads TGTGCCAGCTCACCACCGGGGTCAGGGGGTAACACTGAAGCTTTCTTT. The chain combines TRBV18 with TRBJ1-1; 7 nucleotides agree with TRBD1. The CDR3 length is 16 residues. The trim removed 0 bases at V and 2 bases at J, leaving 6 bases unmatched. The germline V gene has CDR1 KGHSH and CDR2 LQKENI.

V and J are TRBV11-2 and TRBJ2-1, with D perhaps matching TRBD2 (5 bases). The V gene lost 5 bases and the J gene lost 1 base, with 9 bases spanning the gap. Germline CDR1 and CDR2: SGHAT and FQNNGV. This CDR3 has 14 amino acids. The CDR3 nucleotides read TGTGCCAGCAGCGTTAGCGTATCCTACAATGAGCAGTTCTTC. It translates to CASSVSVSYNEQFF.